The 6 T cell receptor beta chains below come from one sample, sequenced in a study of tumor and adjacent non-tumor tissue in lung cancer. Three rounds of nested PCR, following a modified ARM-PCR protocol, produced the TCRbeta library. A single record per CDR3 protein comes from TCRdb applying MiXCR to the multiplex PCR reads. The data contain tens of thousands of distinct CDR3 sequences, about 80% of them seen just once; the ten biggest clones take up around 25%. No cell sorting was done before RNA was extracted from the tissue. The normal lung tissue was taken more than 3 cm from the tumor edge. The specimen sequenced was distant non-tumor lung tissue. Source of these receptors: a woman aged 55-70 years with non-small cell lung cancer.

This clonotype was detected ten times or more. The chain recombines TRBV6-4 with TRBJ2-3; D tentatively fits TRBD1 or TRBD2 (5 bases each). CDR3 size: 15 residues. Germline assignment: CDR1 MRHNA and CDR2 SNTAGT. Trimming took 2 bases from V and 2 from J, leaving 11 bases between them. CDR3 coding DNA: TGTGCCAGCAGTGACCAGAGGGGAGACACAGATACGCAGTATTTT. It translates to CASSDQRGDTDTQYF.

About this clonotype: A much larger clone differs by one base, so this may be a read error. The rearrangement links TRBV12-3 or TRBV12-4 to TRBJ1-6, with TRBD1 identical over 10 bases. The CDR3 contains 14 residues. CDR3 in DNA: TGTGCCAGCGGCCGGACAGGGGGTAATCCACCCCTCCACTTT. It codes for CASGRTGGNPPLHF.

Written as DNA, the CDR3 is TGCGCCAGCTCCGGGACAGGGGGGACCAGGGGGCTGTTTTTT. Translated: CASSGTGGTRGLFF. The V and J genes are TRBV4-3 and TRBJ2-2, with 11 bases that match TRBD1. The trim removed 8 bases at V and 13 bases at J, leaving 12 bases unmatched. CDR1 is LGHNA and CDR2 is YSLEER in the germline V gene. The CDR3 spans 14 residues.

About this clonotype itself: At one end, the junction sequence differs from germline, possibly due to a read error. The chain is built from TRBV6-2 or TRBV6-3 and TRBJ2-2, with TRBD1 matching 7 bases. Germline V CDR1 and CDR2: MNHEY, SVGEGT. The CDR3 totals 15 residues. The CDR3 is CARRTGTANTGELFF. CDR3 bases: TGTGCCAGGAGAACCGGGACAGCGAACACTGGGGAGCTGTTTTTT.

As to this clonotype: The junction does not match germline at one end; this may be a read error. This chain links TRBV6-6 with TRBJ2-1; either TRBD1 or TRBD2 may supply D (5 bases each). Germline V gives CDR1 MNHNY, CDR2 SVGAGI (reference sequence). The CDR3 has 14 residues. The CDR3 DNA reads as TGTACCAGCAGTCTGGACATCGGGGCGGGTGAGCAGTTCTTC. It encodes CTSSLDIGAGEQFF.

Regarding this clonotype: One end of the junction does not line up with germline, which may come from a read error. The chain joins TRBV4-1 to TRBJ2-3; a weak D match, TRBD2 (5 bases). Germline CDR1 reads MGHRA; CDR2 reads YSYEKL. The CDR3 contains 15 residues. This chain's CDR3 is CASSRRGLSTDTHYF. CDR3 bases: TGCGCCAGCAGCCGAAGAGGACTCAGCACAGATACGCACTATTTT.